These 15 T cell receptor beta chains were all obtained from the same sample, sequenced in a study of T-cell memory formation after mild COVID-19. Via MiXCR, TCRdb re-called the 5' RACE reads, giving one row per CDR3 protein. In the table there are about 470,000 distinct CDR3 sequences, 15% to 20% of which are singletons. Input material: PBMCs or a T cell subset sorted from them (not recorded which). These receptors came from an adult woman who had mild COVID-19 (a few samples of this study predate the infection). Cell type and time point are not known.

In this sample, this clonotype turned up once. The V gene is TRBV7-8, the J gene TRBJ2-3, with no clear D. CDR3 size: 16 residues. Trimming took 2 bases from V and 1 from J, leaving 13 bases between them. Germline V gene sequence: CDR1 SGHVS, CDR2 FQNEAQ. The DNA of the CDR3 is TGTGCCAGCAGCTTAACTCCCCGATCTGGCACAGATACGCAGTATTTT. It encodes CASSLTPRSGTDTQYF.

The chain has TRBV21-1 and TRBJ2-3. TRBV21-1 is annotated as a pseudogene. This CDR3 has 14 residues. CDR3 in DNA: TGTGCCAGCAGCAGTCGCACTAGCACAGATACGCAGTATTTT. It specifies CASSSRTSTDTQYF.

In its sample, this clonotype was seen many times. This chain links TRBV5-1 with TRBJ1-1; TRBD1 matches at 8 bases. This CDR3 has 16 residues. Germline V gene data show CDR1 as SGHRS and CDR2 as YFSETQ. V shed 2 bases and J 0 bases; nucleotides not matched to a gene: 6. CDR3 nucleotide sequence: TGCGCCAGCAGCTTCCAGGGGGCTTTGCTGAACACTGAAGCTTTCTTT. Protein sequence: CASSFQGALLNTEAFF.

The table lists this clonotype with a few counts. This chain uses TRBV4-1 with TRBJ2-7; weak D call: TRBD2 (6 bases). Trimming left V 3 bases short and J 5 bases short, with 23 bases between. CDR3 length: 17 amino acids. The germline CDR1 and CDR2 sequences are MGHRA and YSYEKL. CDR3 bases: TGCGCCAGCAGCCATGGGGCGGGGCCCTCTCTGGCCCACGAGCAGTACTTC. Residues: CASSHGAGPSLAHEQYF.

This clonotype showed up just a few times. The chain employs TRBV9 and TRBJ2-1; tentative D call: TRBD2 (7 bases). The CDR3 runs 16 residues. Trimming cost V 0 bases and J 6 bases, with 16 bases left between them. From germline, CDR1 is SGDLS and CDR2 YYNGEE. CDR3 sequence reads: CASSVDEGGQRNEQFF. The DNA of the CDR3 is TGTGCCAGCAGCGTAGATGAGGGGGGGCAACGCAATGAGCAGTTCTTC.

The chain uses TRBV29-1 and TRBJ2-7; possibly TRBD1 for D (5 bases). This CDR3 region has 13 residues. The V end was cut by 1 base, the J end by 2 bases, with 9 bases between. Germline V gives CDR1 SQVTM, CDR2 ANQGSEA. The CDR3 DNA follows: TGCAGCGTTGAAGGACAGTCCCCCTACGAGCAGTACTTC. Protein: CSVEGQSPYEQYF.

This chain links TRBV7-2 with TRBJ1-2; D is unclear. The germline CDR1 and CDR2 sequences are SGHTA and FQGNSA. Trimming took 3 bases from V and 2 from J, leaving 7 bases between them. There are 13 residues in the CDR3. In nucleotides, the CDR3 is TGTGCCAGCAGCTTCAACAAGAACTATGGCTACACCTTC. Its translation: CASSFNKNYGYTF.

This clonotype showed up just a few times. The V gene is TRBV5-1, the J gene TRBJ1-2, with a weak D call TRBD1 (6 bases). The CDR3 length is 14 residues. Germline lookup yields CDR1 SGHRS and CDR2 YFSETQ. V dropped 4 bases and J dropped 4 bases, with 14 bases sitting between them. The CDR3 sequence is CASSLRQETYGYTF. The CDR3 DNA reads TGCGCCAGCAGCCTACGACAGGAGACCTATGGCTACACCTTC.

V gene TRBV3-1 combines with J gene TRBJ2-1, with TRBD2 identical over 10 bases. Germline V gene lookup returns CDR1 LGHDT and CDR2 YNNKEL (reference sequence). V trimming: 5 bases; J trimming: 5 bases; junction bases outside the gene matches: 6. The CDR3 totals 15 residues. The CDR3 DNA sequence: TGTGCCAGCAGCGTTGCTAGCGGGGGTAACAATGAGCAGTTCTTC. Amino acids: CASSVASGGNNEQFF.

This sequence joins TRBV4-1 and TRBJ2-6; a possible D gene is TRBD1 (5 bases). The CDR3 covers 16 residues. The V gene's germline CDR1 is MGHRA and CDR2 YSYEKL. V lost 7 bases, J lost 2 bases, and 15 bases lay in between. The CDR3: CASIGRTGPGANVLTF. The CDR3 region has the DNA TGCGCCAGCATTGGAAGAACAGGCCCTGGGGCCAACGTCCTGACTTTC.

Ten or more counts support this clonotype. V and J are TRBV24-1 and TRBJ2-2, with 9 bases that match TRBD2. The CDR3 has 14 amino acids. J lost 7 bases, V lost 5 bases, and 4 bases had no gene match. Germline V gene data show CDR1 as KGHDR and CDR2 as SFDVKD. The CDR3 sequence is CATSGQREVGELFF. The DNA for the CDR3 is TGTGCCACCAGTGGTCAGCGGGAGGTCGGGGAGCTGTTTTTT.

The chain links TRBV11-3 to TRBJ2-1, with a possible D match to TRBD1 (6 bases). This CDR3 spans 17 amino acids. V lost 5 bases and J lost 2, with 19 bases in between. CDR1 is SGHNT, CDR2 YENEEA, per germline. In DNA form, the CDR3 reads TGTGCCAGCAGCCCGGACAGCCTTAGGGGCCCCTACAATGAGCAGTTCTTC. Protein product: CASSPDSLRGPYNEQFF.

This clonotype was seen just once. The V call is TRBV6-5, the J call TRBJ1-1, with D uncertain. V was clipped by 2 bases and J by 6 bases, with 10 bases between them. The CDR3 is 13 residues long. Germline V gene sequence: CDR1 MNHEY, CDR2 SVGAGI. The CDR3 bases are TGTGCCAGCAGTTACGTGAGGGAGGCTGAAGCTTTCTTT. Amino acid sequence: CASSYVREAEAFF.

This clonotype was seen only a few times. The rearrangement links TRBV4-2 to TRBJ2-1, with D perhaps given as TRBD1 or TRBD2 (6 bases each). CDR1 is LGHNA and CDR2 is YNFKEQ in the germline V gene. Trimming took 0 bases from V and 0 from J, leaving 12 bases between them. This CDR3 comprises 17 residues. The chain's CDR3 is CASSQDLGGSSYNEQFF. In DNA, the CDR3 is TGTGCCAGCAGCCAAGATCTGGGGGGCTCCTCCTACAATGAGCAGTTCTTC.

This clonotype was seen more than once but under ten times. The rearrangement links TRBV28 to TRBJ1-1, with D uncertain. V was cut by 4 bases and J by 5 bases, with 20 bases left in between. CDR3 length: 16 residues. Germline V gene lookup returns CDR1 MDHEN and CDR2 SYDVKM. The CDR3 protein is CASSSILSGRETEAFF. The CDR3 nucleotides read TGTGCCAGCAGTTCCATACTCTCTGGGCGAGAAACTGAAGCTTTCTTT.